This T cell receptor (beta chain) was identified in a study of cytomegalovirus exposure and HLA in healthy donors. Notes on the study in general: It was in a later analysis that TCR association rates were seen to vary by HLA locus, highest for DRB1 and lowest for HLA-C. The productive fraction for most TCR beta V segments was about 90% or about 30% in an earlier analysis. TCR beta chains associated with HLA were, in a later analysis, more clonally expanded than equally common others. For TCR beta chains, V- and J-gene trimming was later linked to a missense DCLRE1C variant.

On this clone itself: Its antigen is unknown.

60 Vbeta and 13 Jbeta primers were used in PCR. Using immunoSEQ multiplex PCR, the repertoire was profiled, and TCRdb retains in-frame clones only, with some absent. The sample yields roughly 110,000 clones, 75% seen once. The trim removed 6 bases at V and 2 bases at J, leaving 6 bases unmatched. Germline-derived CDR1 and CDR2 are MDHEN and SYDVKM. The CDR3 length is 14 residues. This chain links TRBV28 with TRBJ2-7; TRBD1 agrees at 8 bases. Sequencing was done on a sample of PBMCs. The TCR originated in a male donor in good health and CMV-seropositive. The CDR3 DNA reads as TGTGCCAGCAGCAAAACAGGGGGTGCCTACGAGCAGTACTTC. Encoded protein: CASSKTGGAYEQYF. Drawing the rest from reference TRBV28 and TRBJ2-7, the complete variable domain is DVKVTQSSRYLVKRTGEKVFLECVQDMDHENMFWYRQDPGLGLRLIYFSYDVKMKEKGDIPEGYSVSREKKERFSLILESASTNQTSMYLCASSKTGGAYEQYFGPGTRLTVT.